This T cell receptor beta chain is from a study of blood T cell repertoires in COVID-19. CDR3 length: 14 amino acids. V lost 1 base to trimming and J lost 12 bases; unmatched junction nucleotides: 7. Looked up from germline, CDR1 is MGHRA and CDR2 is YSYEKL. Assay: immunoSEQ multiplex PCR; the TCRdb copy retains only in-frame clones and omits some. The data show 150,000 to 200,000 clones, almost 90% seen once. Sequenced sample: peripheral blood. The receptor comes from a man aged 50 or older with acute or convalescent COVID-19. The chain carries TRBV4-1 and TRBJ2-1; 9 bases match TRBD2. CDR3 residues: CASSQVGSGRGQFF. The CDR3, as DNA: TGCGCCAGCAGCCAAGTAGGTAGCGGGAGAGGGCAGTTCTTC.